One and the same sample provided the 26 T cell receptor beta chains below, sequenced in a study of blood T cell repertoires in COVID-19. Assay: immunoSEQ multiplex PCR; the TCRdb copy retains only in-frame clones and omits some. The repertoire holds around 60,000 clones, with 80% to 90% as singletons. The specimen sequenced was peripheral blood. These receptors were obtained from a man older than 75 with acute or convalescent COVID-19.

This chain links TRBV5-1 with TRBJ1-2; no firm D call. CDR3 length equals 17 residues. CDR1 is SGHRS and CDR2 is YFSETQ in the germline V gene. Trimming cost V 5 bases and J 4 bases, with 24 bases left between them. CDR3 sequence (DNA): TGCGCCAGCAGAAATGGCGGGCGTGGATCCCCCTTCTATGGCTACACCTTC. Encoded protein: CASRNGGRGSPFYGYTF.

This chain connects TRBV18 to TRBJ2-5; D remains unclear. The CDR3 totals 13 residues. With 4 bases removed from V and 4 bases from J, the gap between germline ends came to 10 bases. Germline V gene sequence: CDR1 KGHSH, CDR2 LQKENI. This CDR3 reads CASSLESAETQYF. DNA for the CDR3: TGTGCCAGCTCACTCGAGAGCGCAGAGACCCAGTACTTC.

CDR3 amino acids: CASKIGLATDNEQFF. The DNA of the CDR3 is TGCGCCAGCAAGATAGGACTAGCGACGGACAATGAGCAGTTCTTC. The V call is TRBV5-1, the J call TRBJ2-1; the match to TRBD2 covers 9 bases. Germline assignment: CDR1 SGHRS and CDR2 YFSETQ. V was clipped by 6 bases and J by 5 bases; unmatched bases: 9. This CDR3 comprises 15 residues.

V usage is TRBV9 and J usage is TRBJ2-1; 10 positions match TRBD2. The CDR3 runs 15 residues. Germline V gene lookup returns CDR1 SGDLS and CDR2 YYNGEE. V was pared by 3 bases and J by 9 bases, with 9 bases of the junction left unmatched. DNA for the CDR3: TGTGCCAGCAGCGCCGGGACTAGCGACCTCAGTGAGCAGTTCTTC. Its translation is CASSAGTSDLSEQFF.

CDR3 sequence (DNA): TGTGCCAGCAGCCCGCAACTAGCGGGGGTTACCACAGATACGCAGTATTTT. This sequence encodes CASSPQLAGVTTDTQYF. This chain links TRBV7-2 with TRBJ2-3; TRBD2 aligns across 11 bases. Losses at the gene ends were 5 bases for V and 2 bases for J; bases not matched to a gene: 9. The CDR3 has 17 amino acids. Per germline, CDR1 SGHTA and CDR2 FQGNSA.

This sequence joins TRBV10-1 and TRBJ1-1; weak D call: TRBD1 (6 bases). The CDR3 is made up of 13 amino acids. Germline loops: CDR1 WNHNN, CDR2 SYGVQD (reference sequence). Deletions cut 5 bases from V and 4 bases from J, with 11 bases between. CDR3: CASSLQGGTEAFF. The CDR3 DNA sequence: TGCGCCAGCAGTCTACAGGGCGGCACTGAAGCTTTCTTT.

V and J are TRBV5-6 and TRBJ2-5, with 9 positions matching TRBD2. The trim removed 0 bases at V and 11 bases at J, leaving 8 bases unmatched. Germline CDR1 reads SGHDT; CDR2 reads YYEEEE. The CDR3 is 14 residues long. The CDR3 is CASSLGTSGFLQYF. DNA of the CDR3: TGTGCCAGCAGCTTGGGAACTAGCGGGTTTCTGCAGTACTTC.

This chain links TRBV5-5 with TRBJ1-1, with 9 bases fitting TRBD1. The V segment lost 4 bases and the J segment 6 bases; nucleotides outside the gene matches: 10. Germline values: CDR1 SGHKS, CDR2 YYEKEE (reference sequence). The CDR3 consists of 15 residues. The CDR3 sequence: CASSMGTGRSSEAFF. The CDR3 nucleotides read TGTGCCAGCAGCATGGGGACAGGGCGTTCTTCTGAAGCTTTCTTT. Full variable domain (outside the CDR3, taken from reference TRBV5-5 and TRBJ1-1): DAGVTQSPTHLIKTRGQQVTLRCSPISGHKSVSWYQQVLGQGPQFIFQYYEKEERGRGNFPDRFSARQFPNYSSELNVNALLLGDSALYLCASSMGTGRSSEAFFGQGTRLTVV.

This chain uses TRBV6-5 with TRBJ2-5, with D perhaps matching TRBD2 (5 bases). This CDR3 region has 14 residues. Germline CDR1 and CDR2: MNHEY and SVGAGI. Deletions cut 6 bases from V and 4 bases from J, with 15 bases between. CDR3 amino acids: CASSLEEVVETQYF. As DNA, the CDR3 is TGTGCCAGCAGCCTGGAGGAGGTGGTAGAGACCCAGTACTTC.

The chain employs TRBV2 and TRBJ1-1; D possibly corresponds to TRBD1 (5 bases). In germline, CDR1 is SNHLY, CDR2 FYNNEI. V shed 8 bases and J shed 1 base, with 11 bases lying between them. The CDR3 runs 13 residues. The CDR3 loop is CASCRVENTEAFF. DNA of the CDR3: TGTGCCAGCTGCAGGGTGGAGAACACTGAAGCTTTCTTT.

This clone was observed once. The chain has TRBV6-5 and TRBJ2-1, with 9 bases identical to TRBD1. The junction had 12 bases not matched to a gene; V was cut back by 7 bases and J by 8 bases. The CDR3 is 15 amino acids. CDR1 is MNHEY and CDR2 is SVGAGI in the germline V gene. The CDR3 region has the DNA TGTGCCAGCAAAGCGTGGGGACAGGGTAGCGATGAGCAGTTCTTC. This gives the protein CASKAWGQGSDEQFF.

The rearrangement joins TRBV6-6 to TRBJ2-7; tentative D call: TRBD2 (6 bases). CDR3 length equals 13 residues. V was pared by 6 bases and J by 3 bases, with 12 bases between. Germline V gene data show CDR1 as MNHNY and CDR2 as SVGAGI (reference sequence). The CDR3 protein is CASSQMGGYEQYF. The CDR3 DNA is TGTGCCAGCAGCCAAATGGGGGGCTACGAGCAGTACTTC.

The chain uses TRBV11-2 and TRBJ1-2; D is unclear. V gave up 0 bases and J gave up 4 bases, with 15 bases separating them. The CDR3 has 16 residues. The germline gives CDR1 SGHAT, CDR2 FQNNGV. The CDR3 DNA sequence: TGTGCCAGCAGCTTAGAGCTGATTTCCTACCGCTATGGCTACACCTTC. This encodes CASSLELISYRYGYTF.

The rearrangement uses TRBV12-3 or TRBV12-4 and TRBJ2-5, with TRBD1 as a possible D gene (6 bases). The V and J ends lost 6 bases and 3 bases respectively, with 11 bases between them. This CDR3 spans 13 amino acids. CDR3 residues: CASSRGGKETQYF. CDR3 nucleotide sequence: TGTGCCAGCAGCAGGGGTGGAAAAGAGACCCAGTACTTC.

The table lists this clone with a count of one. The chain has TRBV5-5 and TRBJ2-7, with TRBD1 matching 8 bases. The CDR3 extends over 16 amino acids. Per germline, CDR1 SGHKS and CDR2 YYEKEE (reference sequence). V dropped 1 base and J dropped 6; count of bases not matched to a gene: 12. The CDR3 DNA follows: TGTGCCAGCAGCTTGACCTCGCCAGGGGGCGCGGGCGAGCAGTACTTC. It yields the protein CASSLTSPGGAGEQYF.

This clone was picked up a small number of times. CDR3 in amino acids: CASRPGVGNQPQHF. The CDR3 coding sequence is TGTGCCAGCAGGCCAGGGGTGGGCAATCAGCCCCAGCATTTT. The chain joins TRBV5-5 to TRBJ1-5, with D possibly being TRBD1 (6 bases). This CDR3 region has 14 residues. Germline-derived CDR1 and CDR2 are SGHKS and YYEKEE (reference sequence). The ends were cut back, 5 bases at V and 2 bases at J, with 11 bases in the middle.

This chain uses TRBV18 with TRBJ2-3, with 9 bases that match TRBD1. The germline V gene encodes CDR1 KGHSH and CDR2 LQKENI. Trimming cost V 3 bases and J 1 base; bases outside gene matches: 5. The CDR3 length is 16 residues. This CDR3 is CASSPQDRGGTDTQYF. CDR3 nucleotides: TGTGCCAGCTCACCGCAGGACAGGGGAGGCACAGATACGCAGTATTTT.

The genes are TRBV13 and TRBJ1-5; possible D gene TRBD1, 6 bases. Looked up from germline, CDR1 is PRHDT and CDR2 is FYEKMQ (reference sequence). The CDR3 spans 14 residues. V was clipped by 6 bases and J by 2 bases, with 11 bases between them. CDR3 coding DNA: TGTGCCAGCAGTGCTGGGGGCCGCAATCAGCCCCAGCATTTT. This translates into CASSAGGRNQPQHF. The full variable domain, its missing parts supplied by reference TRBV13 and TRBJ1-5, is AAGVIQSPRHLIKEKRETATLKCYPIPRHDTVYWYQQGPGQDPQFLISFYEKMQSDKGSIPDRFSAQQFSDYHSELNMSSLELGDSALYFCASSAGGRNQPQHFGDGTRLSIL.

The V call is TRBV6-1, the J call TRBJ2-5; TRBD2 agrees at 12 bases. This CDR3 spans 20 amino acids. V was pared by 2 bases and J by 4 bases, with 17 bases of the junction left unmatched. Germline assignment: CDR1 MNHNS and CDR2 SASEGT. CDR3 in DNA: TGTGCCAGCAGTGAAACTCCGCTTGGGCTAGCGGGGGGGCCCCGAGAGACCCAGTACTTC. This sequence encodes CASSETPLGLAGGPRETQYF.

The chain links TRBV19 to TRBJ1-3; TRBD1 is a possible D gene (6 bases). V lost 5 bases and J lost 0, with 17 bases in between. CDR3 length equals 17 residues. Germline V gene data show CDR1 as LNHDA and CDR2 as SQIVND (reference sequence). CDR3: CASSVPQGAYSGNTIYF. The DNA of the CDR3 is TGTGCCAGTAGTGTCCCACAGGGCGCCTACTCTGGAAACACCATATATTTT.

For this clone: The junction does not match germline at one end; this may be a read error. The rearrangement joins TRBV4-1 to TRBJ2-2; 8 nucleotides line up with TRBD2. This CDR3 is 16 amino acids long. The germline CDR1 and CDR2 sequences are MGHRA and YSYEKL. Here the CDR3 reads CARSRTGGGITGELFF. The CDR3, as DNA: TGCGCCCGCAGCCGAACCGGGGGGGGTATCACCGGGGAGCTGTTTTTT.

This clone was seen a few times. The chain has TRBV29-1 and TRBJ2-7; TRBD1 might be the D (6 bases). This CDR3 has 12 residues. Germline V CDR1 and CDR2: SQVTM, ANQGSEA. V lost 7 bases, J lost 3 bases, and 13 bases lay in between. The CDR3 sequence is CSARQANYEQYF. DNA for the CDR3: TGCAGCGCCCGACAGGCAAACTACGAGCAGTACTTC.

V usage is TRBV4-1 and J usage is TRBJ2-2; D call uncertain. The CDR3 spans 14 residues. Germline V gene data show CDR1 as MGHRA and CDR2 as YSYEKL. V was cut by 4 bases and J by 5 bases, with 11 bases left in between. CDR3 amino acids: CASSLHGQTGELFF. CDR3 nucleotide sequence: TGCGCCAGCAGCCTCCATGGGCAGACCGGGGAGCTGTTTTTT.

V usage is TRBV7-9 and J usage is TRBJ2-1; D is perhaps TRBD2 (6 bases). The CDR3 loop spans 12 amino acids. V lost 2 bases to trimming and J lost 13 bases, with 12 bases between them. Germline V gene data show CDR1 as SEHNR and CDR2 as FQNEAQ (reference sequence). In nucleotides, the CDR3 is TGTGCCAGCAGCTTACAGCAGGGAGGTCAGTTCTTC. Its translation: CASSLQQGGQFF.

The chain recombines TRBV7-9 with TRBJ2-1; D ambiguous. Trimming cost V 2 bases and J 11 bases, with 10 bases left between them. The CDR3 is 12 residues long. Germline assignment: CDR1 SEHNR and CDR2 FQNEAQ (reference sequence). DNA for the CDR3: TGTGCCAGCAGCTTAATGAGGCAAAAGCAGTTCTTC. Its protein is CASSLMRQKQFF. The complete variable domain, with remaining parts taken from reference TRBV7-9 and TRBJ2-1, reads DTGVSQNPRHKITKRGQNVTFRCDPISEHNRLYWYRQTLGQGPEFLTYFQNEAQLEKSRLLSDRFSAERPKGSFSTLEIQRTEQGDSAMYLCASSLMRQKQFFGPGTRLTVL.

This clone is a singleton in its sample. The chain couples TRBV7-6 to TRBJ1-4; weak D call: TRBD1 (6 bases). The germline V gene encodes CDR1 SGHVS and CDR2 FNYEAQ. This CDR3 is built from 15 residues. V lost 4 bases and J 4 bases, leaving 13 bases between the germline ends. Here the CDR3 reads CASSSNRARNEKLFF. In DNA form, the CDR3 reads TGTGCCAGCAGCTCCAACAGGGCCCGTAATGAAAAACTGTTTTTT.